One sample yielded the 8 T cell receptor beta chains listed below, sequenced in a study of T cells after yellow fever vaccination. TCRdb ran MiXCR on the 5' RACE reads and lists one entry per CDR3 protein. This sample has around 600,000 distinct CDR3 sequences, with over 9% found just once. Here the sequenced sample was PBMCs, taken on the day of the yellow fever booster vaccination. The receptors come from a man between 25 and 39 years old who received the YFV17D yellow fever vaccine.

This clonotype occurred a few times. V is TRBV29-1 and J is TRBJ1-3; D remains unclear. V shed 4 bases and J shed 0 bases, with 10 bases lying between them. Per germline, CDR1 SQVTM and CDR2 ANQGSEA. This CDR3 comprises 14 residues. CDR3 DNA: TGCAGCGTTGGAGACAATGCCTCTGGAAACACCATATATTTT. Translation gives CSVGDNASGNTIYF. The whole variable domain, filled in from reference TRBV29-1 and TRBJ1-3, reads SAVISQKPSRDICQRGTSLTIQCQVDSQVTMMFWYRQQPGQSLTLIATANQGSEATYESGFVIDKFPISRPNLTFSTLTVSNMSPEDSSIYLCSVGDNASGNTIYFGEGSWLTVV.

This clonotype appeared a few times. The V and J genes are TRBV27 and TRBJ2-5; 9 bases map to TRBD2. The CDR3 is made up of 16 amino acids. The junction had 9 bases not matched to a gene; V was cut back by 6 bases and J by 1 base. Germline V gene sequence: CDR1 MNHEY, CDR2 SMNVEV (reference sequence). This CDR3 reads CASRTLAGAFQETQYF. In nucleotides, the CDR3 is TGTGCCAGCAGGACACTAGCGGGCGCTTTCCAAGAGACCCAGTACTTC.

This clonotype was recorded many times. The genes are TRBV7-3 and TRBJ2-1, with 9 positions matching TRBD2. CDR1 is SGHTA, CDR2 FQGTGA, per germline. V shed 5 bases, J shed 0 bases, and the junction held 2 bases outside the gene matches. The CDR3 has 15 amino acids. The CDR3 sequence is CASSISGGSYNEQFF. The CDR3 DNA follows: TGTGCCAGCAGCATTAGCGGGGGCTCCTACAATGAGCAGTTCTTC.

V usage is TRBV20-1 and J usage is TRBJ1-1, with D unresolved. The CDR3 has 13 amino acids. Germline loops: CDR1 DFQATT, CDR2 SNEGSKA (reference sequence). Trimming took 4 bases from V and 6 from J, leaving 15 bases between them. This CDR3 is CSAITPGRAEAFF. CDR3 sequence (DNA): TGCAGTGCTATTACGCCCGGGAGGGCTGAAGCTTTCTTT.

This clonotype was detected only a few times. This chain uses TRBV7-2 with TRBJ2-3; 7 bases match TRBD2. The length of the CDR3 is 15 residues. From germline, CDR1 is SGHTA and CDR2 FQGNSA. Unmatched junction bases numbered 3, after V lost 3 bases and J lost 0 bases. CDR3 nucleotide sequence: TGTGCCAGCAGCTTTGCGGGACTAAGCACAGATACGCAGTATTTT. The encoded protein is CASSFAGLSTDTQYF.

This chain uses TRBV7-8 with TRBJ2-7; the D gene is possibly TRBD2 (6 bases). V lost 7 bases, J lost 0 bases, and 16 bases lay in between. Germline assignment: CDR1 SGHVS and CDR2 FQNEAQ. This CDR3 region has 15 residues. The CDR3 sequence: CASTRRDGGSYEQYF. CDR3 DNA: TGTGCCAGCACCCGGCGGGACGGGGGCTCCTACGAGCAGTACTTC.

The rearrangement uses TRBV30 and TRBJ2-3; D could derive from TRBD1 or TRBD2 (5 bases each). Germline values: CDR1 GTSNPN, CDR2 SVGIG (reference sequence). The germline V and J ends were trimmed by 0 bases and 3 bases, with 13 bases remaining between them. This CDR3 has 15 amino acids. CDR3 residues: CAWSVGLGVTDTQYF. CDR3 sequence (DNA): TGTGCCTGGAGTGTAGGTCTGGGGGTAACAGATACGCAGTATTTT.

This clonotype has a count of ten or more. The rearrangement links TRBV29-1 to TRBJ2-1, with 13 bases identical to TRBD2. The V segment lost 8 bases and the J segment 5 bases; nucleotides outside the gene matches: 9. CDR1 and CDR2 from the germline V gene are SQVTM and ANQGSEA. CDR3 length: 15 amino acids. DNA for the CDR3: TGCAGCATCAGGGGGACTAGCGGGAATCACAATGAGCAGTTCTTC. Translating it yields CSIRGTSGNHNEQFF.